Each of the 18 T cell receptor beta chains below was sequenced from the same sample in a study of T cell repertoires in cytomegalovirus infection. These receptors are not linked to any known antigen. In TCRdb, the reads were re-called with MiXCR into one record per CDR3 protein. This sample has some 900,000 distinct CDR3 sequences, with 32% found just once. Sequenced here: cultured CD8+ T cells from PBMCs, sampled from culture after CMV antigen stimulation. These receptor sequences come from a human donor in good health (CMV status not recorded). Some clones in this sample may be carry-over from other donors' samples.

This sequence joins TRBV29-1 and TRBJ2-2; tentative D call: TRBD2 (6 bases). CDR1 SQVTM and CDR2 ANQGSEA come from the germline V gene. The length of the CDR3 is 12 residues. Deletions cut 5 bases from V and 8 bases from J, with 12 bases between. The CDR3 nucleotides are TGCAGCGTTTGGGAGGCCTCTGGGGAGCTGTTTTTT. Protein product: CSVWEASGELFF.

The chain uses TRBV5-4 and TRBJ1-1; the D gene is possibly TRBD1 (5 bases). The CDR3 sequence is 17 residues long. V shed 2 bases and J shed 0 bases, with 17 bases lying between them. Germline CDR1 SGHNT, CDR2 YYREEE (reference sequence). CDR3 nucleotides: TGTGCCAGCAGCTTTAAGGGGTTCGGTACCGTGAACACTGAAGCTTTCTTT. Its protein product is CASSFKGFGTVNTEAFF.

The V call is TRBV11-2, the J call TRBJ2-2, with TRBD1 as a possible D gene (6 bases). Trimming took off 3 bases at V and 0 bases at J, with 11 bases between the two ends. The length of the CDR3 is 16 residues. The V gene's germline CDR1 is SGHAT and CDR2 FQNNGV. The CDR3 DNA reads as TGTGCCAGCAGCTTTTGGACAGTCGCGAACACCGGGGAGCTGTTTTTT. It encodes CASSFWTVANTGELFF.

The rearrangement links TRBV24-1 to TRBJ1-1; the D gene is possibly TRBD1 (5 bases). This CDR3 comprises 12 residues. Trimming took off 7 bases at V and 5 bases at J, with 10 bases between the two ends. Germline CDR1 and CDR2: KGHDR and SFDVKD. This CDR3 is CATRAGGTEAFF. In DNA form, the CDR3 reads TGTGCCACCAGAGCGGGGGGGACTGAAGCTTTCTTT.

Points on this clonotype: At one boundary the junction diverges from the germline segment, which might be a read error. This sequence joins TRBV6-1 and TRBJ2-3; TRBD2 agrees at 7 bases. CDR1 MNHNS and CDR2 SASEGT come from the germline V gene. This CDR3 has 15 amino acids. The CDR3 sequence: CANSSRELATDTQYF. The CDR3 nucleotides are TGTGCCAACAGTAGCCGAGAACTAGCGACAGATACGCAGTATTTT.

This clonotype was counted at least ten times. J is TRBJ1-1 and V is TRBV7-2, with D maybe TRBD1 (5 bases). Trimming shortened V by 6 bases and J by 4 bases, and 18 bases separated the two germline ends. Per the germline V gene, CDR1 is SGHTA and CDR2 is FQGNSA. This CDR3 region has 15 residues. The CDR3: CASSLTGRHSTEAFF. The CDR3, as DNA: TGTGCCAGCAGTCTCACAGGACGTCACAGCACTGAAGCTTTCTTT.

This clonotype was observed a few times. The genes are TRBV10-3 and TRBJ2-5; 9 positions agree with TRBD1. The V gene end was trimmed by 3 bases and the J gene end by 1 base; junction bases not matched to a gene: 6. Germline V gene data show CDR1 as ENHRY and CDR2 as SYGVKD. CDR3 length equals 16 residues. The chain's CDR3 is CAISDRQGEFQETQYF. Written as DNA, the CDR3 is TGTGCCATCAGTGACAGACAGGGGGAATTCCAAGAGACCCAGTACTTC.

The table lists this clonotype with a few counts. This chain links TRBV4-3 with TRBJ2-1, with 10 bases that match TRBD1. The CDR3 is made up of 15 amino acids. Trimming at V came to 5 bases and at J to 9 bases, leaving 10 bases not matched to a gene. Germline CDR1 and CDR2: LGHNA and YSLEER. CDR3 sequence reads: CASSYRQGAGGEQFF. CDR3 coding DNA: TGCGCCAGCAGCTACCGACAGGGGGCAGGCGGTGAGCAGTTCTTC.

The chain carries TRBV7-9 and TRBJ2-1; 11 bases agree with TRBD1. Germline lookup yields CDR1 SEHNR and CDR2 FQNEAQ (reference sequence). This CDR3 has 15 amino acids. J lost 6 bases, V lost 4 bases, and 5 bases had no gene match. The CDR3 reads CASSSWTGGLNEQFF. The DNA of the CDR3 is TGTGCCAGCAGCTCTTGGACAGGGGGCCTCAATGAGCAGTTCTTC.

This clonotype was seen a few times. DNA of the CDR3: TGTGCCAGCAGTTTCGGGGGATGGTCCTACGAGCAGTACGTC. Protein: CASSFGGWSYEQYV. The chain links TRBV12-3 or TRBV12-4 to TRBJ2-7; D is perhaps TRBD2 (6 bases). V gave up 3 bases and J gave up 1 base, with 10 bases separating them. The CDR3 is 14 residues long.

The rearrangement uses TRBV5-1 and TRBJ2-3; tentative D call: TRBD2 (6 bases). Deletions cut 0 bases from V and 6 bases from J, with 14 bases between. Germline V gene sequence: CDR1 SGHRS, CDR2 YFSETQ. The CDR3 is 15 residues long. CDR3: CASSLEASGGDTQYF. Here the CDR3 DNA reads TGCGCCAGCAGCTTGGAGGCGAGCGGAGGGGATACGCAGTATTTT. The full variable domain, rest sourced from reference TRBV5-1 and TRBJ2-3, is KAGVTQTPRYLIKTRGQQVTLSCSPISGHRSVSWYQQTPGQGLQFLFEYFSETQRNKGNFPGRFSGRQFSNSRSEMNVSTLELGDSALYLCASSLEASGGDTQYFGPGTRLTVL.

V usage is TRBV29-1 and J usage is TRBJ1-1; D unclear. Trimming cost V 6 bases and J 5 bases, with 16 bases left between them. Germline CDR1 SQVTM, CDR2 ANQGSEA. This CDR3 comprises 13 residues. The CDR3 DNA reads TGCAGCGTGCTGAATGGAGGAGGAACTGAAGCTTTCTTT. Translated, it gives CSVLNGGGTEAFF.

This clonotype was seen a few times. This rearrangement joins TRBV5-5 to TRBJ1-1; D is unclear. The V gene's germline CDR1 is SGHKS and CDR2 YYEKEE (reference sequence). V was trimmed by 0 bases and J by 11 bases, leaving 8 bases between them. The CDR3 is 11 residues long. The CDR3 DNA reads TGTGCCAGCAGCTTGGGTCTGTCGGCTTTCTTT. Residues: CASSLGLSAFF.

Remarks on this clonotype: The conserved final phenylalanine or tryptophan is absent from the CDR3, which likely points to a read error. No DNA is shown, since the ends of the CDR3 on it are uncertain; the CDR3 is the one TCRdb lists. The gene calls are TRBV23-1 and TRBJ2-5; the table's D call, TRBD1, was not checked against the DNA. TRBV23-1 is treated as an ORF (open reading frame) with a function not yet certain. The CDR3 extends over 16 residues, inclusive of both ends. CDR3 region: CASTWRPGISQENEPC.

This clonotype was detected a few times. The V and J genes are TRBV7-9 and TRBJ1-1; tentative D call: TRBD1 (6 bases). The CDR3 is 15 amino acids. CDR1 SEHNR and CDR2 FQNEAQ come from the germline V gene (reference sequence). The V and J ends lost 4 bases and 1 base respectively, with 13 bases between them. This chain's CDR3 is CASSSWEQGNTEAFF. The CDR3, as DNA: TGTGCCAGCAGCTCCTGGGAACAGGGGAACACTGAAGCTTTCTTT.

CDR3 loop: CASSPTGDTGELFF. Here the CDR3 DNA reads TGTGCCAGCAGTCCTACAGGGGACACCGGGGAGCTGTTTTTT. The chain couples TRBV12-3 or TRBV12-4 to TRBJ2-2; 7 bases fit TRBD1. The CDR3 contains 14 residues. Unmatched junction bases numbered 3, after V lost 5 bases and J lost 3 bases.

This clonotype came up many times. The chain is built from TRBV4-3 and TRBJ2-3; 10 bases are a match to TRBD1. The ends lost 2 bases at V and 6 bases at J; junction bases unmatched: 11. Germline V CDR1 and CDR2: LGHNA, YSLEER. The CDR3 has 17 residues. CDR3 loop: CASSQSGTGAVADTQYF. The CDR3 region has the DNA TGCGCCAGCAGCCAAAGTGGGACAGGGGCGGTGGCTGATACGCAGTATTTT.

This chain uses TRBV12-3 or TRBV12-4 with TRBJ1-5, with a weak D call TRBD1 (5 bases). The V gene lost 6 bases and the J gene lost 5 bases, with 14 bases spanning the gap. This CDR3 spans 14 amino acids. The CDR3 reads CASRPLGGDQPQHF. The CDR3 DNA sequence: TGTGCCAGCAGGCCCCTGGGGGGGGATCAGCCCCAGCATTTT.